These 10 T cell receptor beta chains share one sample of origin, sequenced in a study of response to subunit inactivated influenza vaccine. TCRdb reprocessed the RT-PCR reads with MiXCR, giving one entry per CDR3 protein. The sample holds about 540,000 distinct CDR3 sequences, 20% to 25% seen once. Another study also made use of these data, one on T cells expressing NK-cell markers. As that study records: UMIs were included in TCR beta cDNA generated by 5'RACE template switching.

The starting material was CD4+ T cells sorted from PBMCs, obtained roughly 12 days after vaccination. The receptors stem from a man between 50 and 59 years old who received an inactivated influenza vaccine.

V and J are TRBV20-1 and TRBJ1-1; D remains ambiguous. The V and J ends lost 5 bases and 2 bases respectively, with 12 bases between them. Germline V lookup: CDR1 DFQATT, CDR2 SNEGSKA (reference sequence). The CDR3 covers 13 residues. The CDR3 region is CSALAAANTEAFF. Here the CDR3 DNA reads TGCAGTGCTCTCGCGGCAGCAAACACTGAAGCTTTCTTT.

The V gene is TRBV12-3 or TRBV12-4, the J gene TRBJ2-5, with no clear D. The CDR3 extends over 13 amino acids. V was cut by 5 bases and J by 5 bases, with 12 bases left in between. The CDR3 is CASSASGVETQYF. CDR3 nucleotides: TGTGCCAGCAGTGCCTCTGGGGTGGAGACCCAGTACTTC.

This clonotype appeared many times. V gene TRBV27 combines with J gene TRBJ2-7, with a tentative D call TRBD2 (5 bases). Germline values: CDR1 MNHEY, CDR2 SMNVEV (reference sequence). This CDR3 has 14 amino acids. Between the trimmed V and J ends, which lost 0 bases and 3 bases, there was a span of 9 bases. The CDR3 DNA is TGTGCCAGCAGTTTATCGTCGGGGTTCTACGAGCAGTACTTC. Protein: CASSLSSGFYEQYF.

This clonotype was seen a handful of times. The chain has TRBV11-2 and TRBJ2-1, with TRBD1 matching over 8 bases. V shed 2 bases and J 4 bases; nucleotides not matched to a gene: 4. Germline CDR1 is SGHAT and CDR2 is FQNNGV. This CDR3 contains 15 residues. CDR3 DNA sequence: TGTGCCAGCAGCTTAATCAGGGGGCTATACAATGAGCAGTTCTTC. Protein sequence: CASSLIRGLYNEQFF.

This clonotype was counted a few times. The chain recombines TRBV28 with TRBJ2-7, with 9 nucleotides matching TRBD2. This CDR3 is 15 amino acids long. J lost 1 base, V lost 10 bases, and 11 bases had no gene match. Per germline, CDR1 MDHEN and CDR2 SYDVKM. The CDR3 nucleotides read TGTGCCACCACTCTCGGAGCGGGGGGATCCTACGAGCAGTACTTC. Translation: CATTLGAGGSYEQYF. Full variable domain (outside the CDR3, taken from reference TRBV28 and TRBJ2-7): DVKVTQSSRYLVKRTGEKVFLECVQDMDHENMFWYRQDPGLGLRLIYFSYDVKMKEKGDIPEGYSVSREKKERFSLILESASTNQTSMYLCATTLGAGGSYEQYFGPGTRLTVT.

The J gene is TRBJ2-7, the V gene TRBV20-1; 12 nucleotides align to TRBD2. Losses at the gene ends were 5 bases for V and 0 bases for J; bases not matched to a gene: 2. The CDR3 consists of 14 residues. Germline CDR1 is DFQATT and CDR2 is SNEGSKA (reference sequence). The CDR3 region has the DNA TGCAGTGCTGGGGGACTAGCGGGCTCCTACGAGCAGTACTTC. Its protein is CSAGGLAGSYEQYF.

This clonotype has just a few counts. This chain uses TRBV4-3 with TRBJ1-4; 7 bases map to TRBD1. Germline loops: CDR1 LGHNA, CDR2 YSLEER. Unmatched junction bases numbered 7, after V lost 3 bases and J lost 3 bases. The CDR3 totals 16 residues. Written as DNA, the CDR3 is TGCGCCAGCAGCCAGGGTTCCGGGACAGCTAATGAAAAACTGTTTTTT. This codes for CASSQGSGTANEKLFF.

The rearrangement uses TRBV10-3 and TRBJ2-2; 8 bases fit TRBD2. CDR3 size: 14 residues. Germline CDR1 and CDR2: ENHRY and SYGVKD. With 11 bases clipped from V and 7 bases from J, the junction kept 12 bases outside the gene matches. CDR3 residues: CAGGRTSTVGELFF. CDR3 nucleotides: TGTGCCGGGGGAAGGACTAGCACGGTCGGGGAGCTGTTTTTT.

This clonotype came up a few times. For the CDR3, the DNA is TGTGCCAGCAGCTTAGAGTCTCCCGCGGGACGGGAGCTGTTTTTT. This gives the protein CASSLESPAGRELFF. J is TRBJ2-2 and V is TRBV7-9, with D perhaps TRBD2 (6 bases). With 1 base removed from V and 9 bases from J, the gap between germline ends came to 15 bases. Germline loops: CDR1 SEHNR, CDR2 FQNEAQ (reference sequence). This CDR3 is 15 amino acids long.

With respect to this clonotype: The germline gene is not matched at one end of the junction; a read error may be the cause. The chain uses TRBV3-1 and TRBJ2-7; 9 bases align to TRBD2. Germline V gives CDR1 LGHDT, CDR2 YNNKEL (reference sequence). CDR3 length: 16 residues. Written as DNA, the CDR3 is TGTGCCAGCAGCAAAGACCGGACTAGCGCCTCCTACGAGCAGTACTTC. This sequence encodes CASSKDRTSASYEQYF.